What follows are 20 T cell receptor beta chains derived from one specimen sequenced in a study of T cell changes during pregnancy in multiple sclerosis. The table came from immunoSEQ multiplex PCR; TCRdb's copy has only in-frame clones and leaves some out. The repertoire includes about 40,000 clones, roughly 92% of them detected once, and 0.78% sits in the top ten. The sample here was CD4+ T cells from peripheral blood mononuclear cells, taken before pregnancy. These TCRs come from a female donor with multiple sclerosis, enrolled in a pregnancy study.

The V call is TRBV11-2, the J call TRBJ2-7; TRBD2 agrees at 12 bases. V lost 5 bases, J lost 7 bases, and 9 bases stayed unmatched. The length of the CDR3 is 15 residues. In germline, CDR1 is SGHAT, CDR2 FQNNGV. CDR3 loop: CASSPRLAGVWEQYF. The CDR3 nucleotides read TGTGCCAGCAGCCCCCGACTAGCGGGAGTGTGGGAGCAGTACTTC.

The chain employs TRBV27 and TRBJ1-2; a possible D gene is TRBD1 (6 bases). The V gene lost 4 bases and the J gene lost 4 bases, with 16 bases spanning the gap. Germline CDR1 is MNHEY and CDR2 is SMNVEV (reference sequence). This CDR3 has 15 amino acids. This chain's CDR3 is CASSSGGGRSYGYTF. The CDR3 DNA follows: TGTGCCAGCAGTTCCGGCGGGGGCCGAAGCTATGGCTACACCTTC.

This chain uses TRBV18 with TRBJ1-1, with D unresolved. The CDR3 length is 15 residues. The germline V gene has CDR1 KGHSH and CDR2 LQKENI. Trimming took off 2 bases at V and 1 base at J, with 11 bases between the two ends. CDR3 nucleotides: TGTGCCAGCTCACCAAAGTTATACGGGAACACTGAAGCTTTCTTT. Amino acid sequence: CASSPKLYGNTEAFF.

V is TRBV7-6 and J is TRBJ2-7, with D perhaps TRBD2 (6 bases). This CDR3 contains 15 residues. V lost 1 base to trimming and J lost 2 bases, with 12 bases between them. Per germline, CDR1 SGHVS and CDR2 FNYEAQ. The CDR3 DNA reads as TGTGCCAGCAGCTTAGGTAGCGGTACCACCTACGAGCAGTACTTC. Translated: CASSLGSGTTYEQYF.

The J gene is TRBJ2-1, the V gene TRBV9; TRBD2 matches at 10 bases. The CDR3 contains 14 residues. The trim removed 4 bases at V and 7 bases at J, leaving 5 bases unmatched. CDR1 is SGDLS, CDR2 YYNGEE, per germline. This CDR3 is CASSSAGGLNEQFF. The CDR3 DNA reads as TGTGCCAGCAGCTCAGCGGGAGGGCTGAATGAGCAGTTCTTC.

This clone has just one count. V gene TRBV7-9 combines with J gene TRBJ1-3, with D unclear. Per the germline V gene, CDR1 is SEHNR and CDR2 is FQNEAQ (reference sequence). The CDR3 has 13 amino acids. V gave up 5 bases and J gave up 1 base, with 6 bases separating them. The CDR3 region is CASSANSGNTIYF. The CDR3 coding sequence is TGTGCCAGCAGCGCGAATTCTGGAAACACCATATATTTT. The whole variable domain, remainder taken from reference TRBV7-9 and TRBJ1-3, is DTGVSQNPRHKITKRGQNVTFRCDPISEHNRLYWYRQTLGQGPEFLTYFQNEAQLEKSRLLSDRFSAERPKGSFSTLEIQRTEQGDSAMYLCASSANSGNTIYFGEGSWLTVV.

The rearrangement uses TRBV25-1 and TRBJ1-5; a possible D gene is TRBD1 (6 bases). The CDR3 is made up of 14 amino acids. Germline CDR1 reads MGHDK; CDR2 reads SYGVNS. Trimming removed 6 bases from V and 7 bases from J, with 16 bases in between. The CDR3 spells CASRGAGEGQPQHF. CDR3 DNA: TGTGCCAGCAGAGGAGCAGGGGAGGGCCAGCCCCAGCATTTT.

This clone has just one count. The CDR3 DNA sequence: TGTGCCAGCAGCTTGGTCAGGGAAGATACGCAGTATTTT. This codes for CASSLVREDTQYF. The J gene is TRBJ2-3, the V gene TRBV5-4; possibly TRBD1 for D (5 bases). This CDR3 comprises 13 residues. Germline V gives CDR1 SGHNT, CDR2 YYREEE (reference sequence). Trimming shortened V by 0 bases and J by 5 bases, and 7 bases separated the two germline ends.

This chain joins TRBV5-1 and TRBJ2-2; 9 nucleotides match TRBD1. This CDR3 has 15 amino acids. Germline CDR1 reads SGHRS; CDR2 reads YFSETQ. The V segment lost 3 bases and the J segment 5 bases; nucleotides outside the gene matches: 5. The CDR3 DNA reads TGCGCCAGCAGCTCCGGGACAGGGATTACCGGGGAGCTGTTTTTT. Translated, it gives CASSSGTGITGELFF.

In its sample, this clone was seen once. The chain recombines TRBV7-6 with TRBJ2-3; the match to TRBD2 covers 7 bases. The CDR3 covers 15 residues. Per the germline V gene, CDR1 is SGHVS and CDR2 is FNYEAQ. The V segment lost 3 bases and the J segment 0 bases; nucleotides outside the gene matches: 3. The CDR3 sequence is CASSLASGSTDTQYF. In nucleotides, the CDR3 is TGTGCCAGCAGCTTGGCTAGCGGAAGCACAGATACGCAGTATTTT.

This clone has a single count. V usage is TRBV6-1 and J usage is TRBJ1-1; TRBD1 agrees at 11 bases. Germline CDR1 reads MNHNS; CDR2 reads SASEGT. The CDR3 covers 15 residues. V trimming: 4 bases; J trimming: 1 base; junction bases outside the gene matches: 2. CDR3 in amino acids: CASSGDRGWNTEAFF. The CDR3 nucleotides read TGTGCCAGCAGTGGGGACAGGGGGTGGAACACTGAAGCTTTCTTT.

CDR3 coding DNA: TGTGCCAGCAGTTCCCCGGGGAGGGTCACGGATGAGCAGTTCTTC. Translated: CASSSPGRVTDEQFF. This chain joins TRBV28 and TRBJ2-1; 7 positions match TRBD2. CDR1 is MDHEN and CDR2 is SYDVKM in the germline V gene. CDR3 length: 15 amino acids. Losses at the gene ends were 4 bases for V and 8 bases for J; bases not matched to a gene: 11.

In DNA, the CDR3 is TGTGCCAGCAGTGAAGCAGGGAGAGGAAACACCATATATTTT. Its protein is CASSEAGRGNTIYF. The chain recombines TRBV2 with TRBJ1-3; D gene uncertain. Germline V gene lookup returns CDR1 SNHLY and CDR2 FYNNEI. The CDR3 is 14 residues long. The ends were cut back, 0 bases at V and 4 bases at J, with 7 bases in the middle.

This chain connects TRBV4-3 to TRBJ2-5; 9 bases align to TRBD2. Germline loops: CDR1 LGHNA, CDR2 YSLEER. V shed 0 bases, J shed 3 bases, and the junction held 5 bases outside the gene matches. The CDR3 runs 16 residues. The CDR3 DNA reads TGCGCCAGCAGCCAAGAGGGGGCGGGAGGGGAAGAGACCCAGTACTTC. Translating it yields CASSQEGAGGEETQYF.

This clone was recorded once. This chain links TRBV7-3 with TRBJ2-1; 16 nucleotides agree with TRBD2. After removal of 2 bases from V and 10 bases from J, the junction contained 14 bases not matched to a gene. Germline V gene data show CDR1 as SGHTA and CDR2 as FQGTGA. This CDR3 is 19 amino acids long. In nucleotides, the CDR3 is TGTGCCAGCAGCTTAGTCCCCGGGACTAGCGGGAGGGCGGGGGGGGAGCAGTTCTTC. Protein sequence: CASSLVPGTSGRAGGEQFF. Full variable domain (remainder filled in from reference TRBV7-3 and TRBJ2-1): GAGVSQTPSNKVTEKGKYVELRCDPISGHTALYWYRQSLGQGPEFLIYFQGTGAADDSGLPNDRFFAVRPEGSVSTLKIQRTERGDSAVYLCASSLVPGTSGRAGGEQFFGPGTRLTVL.

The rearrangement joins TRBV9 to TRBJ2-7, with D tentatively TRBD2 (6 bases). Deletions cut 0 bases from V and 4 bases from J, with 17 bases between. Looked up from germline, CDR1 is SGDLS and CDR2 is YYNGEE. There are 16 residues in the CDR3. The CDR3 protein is CASSVGQSSGTYEQYF. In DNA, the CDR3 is TGTGCCAGCAGCGTAGGGCAAAGTAGCGGAACTTACGAGCAGTACTTC. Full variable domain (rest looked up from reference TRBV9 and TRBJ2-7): DSGVTQTPKHLITATGQRVTLRCSPRSGDLSVYWYQQSLDQGLQFLIQYYNGEERAKGNILERFSAQQFPDLHSELNLSSLELGDSALYFCASSVGQSSGTYEQYFGPGTRLTVT.

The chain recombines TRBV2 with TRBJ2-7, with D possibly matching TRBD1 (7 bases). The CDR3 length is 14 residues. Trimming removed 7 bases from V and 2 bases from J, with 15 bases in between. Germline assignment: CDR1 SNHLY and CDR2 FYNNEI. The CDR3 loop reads CASTYQGGPYEQYF. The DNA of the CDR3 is TGTGCCAGCACTTATCAGGGGGGCCCCTACGAGCAGTACTTC.

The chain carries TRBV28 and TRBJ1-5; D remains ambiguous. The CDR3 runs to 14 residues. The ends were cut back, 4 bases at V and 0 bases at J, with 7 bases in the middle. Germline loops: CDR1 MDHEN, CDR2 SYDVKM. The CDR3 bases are TGTGCCAGCAGTTCGGTCGATAGCAATCAGCCCCAGCATTTT. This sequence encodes CASSSVDSNQPQHF.

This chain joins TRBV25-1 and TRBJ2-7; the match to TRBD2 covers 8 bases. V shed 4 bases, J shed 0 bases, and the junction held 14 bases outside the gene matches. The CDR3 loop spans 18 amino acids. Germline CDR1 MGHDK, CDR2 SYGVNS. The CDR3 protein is CASSAPGREAPNSYEQYF. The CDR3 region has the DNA TGTGCCAGCAGTGCACCAGGGCGGGAGGCCCCGAACTCCTACGAGCAGTACTTC.

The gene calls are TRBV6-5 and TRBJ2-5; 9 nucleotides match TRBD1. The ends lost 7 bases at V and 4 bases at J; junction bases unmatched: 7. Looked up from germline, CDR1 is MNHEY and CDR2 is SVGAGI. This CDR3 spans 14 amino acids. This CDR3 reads CASTTGTGIETQYF. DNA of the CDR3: TGTGCCAGCACCACCGGGACAGGGATAGAGACCCAGTACTTC.